A single T cell receptor beta chain is shown here with its context. As originally analysed: Amplifying reference gene primers gave estimates of nucleated cell counts. Profiling relied on immunoSEQ multiplex PCR, and the TCRdb table lists in-frame clones only, not all of them. V and J calls plus clone size are reproduced from that table; the DNA served to infer D and trimming. The data hold 60,000 to 75,000 clones, with around 89% observed a single time. The entry originates in a study of blood T cell repertoires in COVID-19. Turning to the study itself: The study drew acute and convalescent COVID-19 samples from the United States, Italy and Spain. T cells, B-cell-depleted T cells, or PBMCs provided the cDNA or gDNA that served as material.

What was sequenced was peripheral blood. This sequence originates from a human donor in a cohort sampled during active COVID-19.

DNA of the CDR3: TGTGCCAGCAGTCACACTAGCGGGCTTAACAATGAGCAGTTCTTC. This sequence encodes CASSHTSGLNNEQFF. V and J are TRBV27 and TRBJ2-1, with 9 bases identical to TRBD2. Germline CDR1 MNHEY, CDR2 SMNVEV (reference sequence). V was pared by 5 bases and J by 5 bases, with 7 bases of the junction left unmatched. This CDR3 is built from 15 residues.